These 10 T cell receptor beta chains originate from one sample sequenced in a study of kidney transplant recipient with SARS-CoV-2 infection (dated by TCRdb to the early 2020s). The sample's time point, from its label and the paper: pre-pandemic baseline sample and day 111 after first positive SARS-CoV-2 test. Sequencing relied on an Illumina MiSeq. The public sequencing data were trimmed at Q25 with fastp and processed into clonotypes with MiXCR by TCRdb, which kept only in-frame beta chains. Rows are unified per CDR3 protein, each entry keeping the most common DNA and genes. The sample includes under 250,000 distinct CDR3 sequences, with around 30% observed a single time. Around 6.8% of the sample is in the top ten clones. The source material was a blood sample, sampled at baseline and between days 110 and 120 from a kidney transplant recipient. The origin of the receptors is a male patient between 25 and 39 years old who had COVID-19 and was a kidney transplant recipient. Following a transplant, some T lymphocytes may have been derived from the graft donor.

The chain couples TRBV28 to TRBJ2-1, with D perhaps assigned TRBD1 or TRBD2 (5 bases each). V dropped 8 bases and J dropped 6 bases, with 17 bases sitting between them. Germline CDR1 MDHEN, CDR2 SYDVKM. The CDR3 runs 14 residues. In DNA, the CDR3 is TGTGCCAGCTCTATCGGGACCTCCATCAATGAGCAGTTCTTC. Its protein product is CASSIGTSINEQFF.

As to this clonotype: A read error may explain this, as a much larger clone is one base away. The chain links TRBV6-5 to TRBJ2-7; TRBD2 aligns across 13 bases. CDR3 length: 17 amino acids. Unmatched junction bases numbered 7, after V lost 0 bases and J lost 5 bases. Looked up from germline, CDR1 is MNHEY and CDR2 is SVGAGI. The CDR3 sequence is CASSYSWTSGSFHEQYF. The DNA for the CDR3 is TGTGCCAGCAGTTACTCGTGGACTAGCGGGAGTTTCCACGAGCAGTACTTC.

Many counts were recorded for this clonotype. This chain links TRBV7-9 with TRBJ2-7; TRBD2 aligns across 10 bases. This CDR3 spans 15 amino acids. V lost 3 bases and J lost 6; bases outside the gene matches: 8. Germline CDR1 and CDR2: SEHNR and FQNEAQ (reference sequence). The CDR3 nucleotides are TGTGCCAGCAGCTTGATCAGCGGGAGGGTAGGCGAGCAGTACTTC. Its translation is CASSLISGRVGEQYF. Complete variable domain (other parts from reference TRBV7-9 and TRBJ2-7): DTGVSQNPRHKITKRGQNVTFRCDPISEHNRLYWYRQTLGQGPEFLTYFQNEAQLEKSRLLSDRFSAERPKGSFSTLEIQRTEQGDSAMYLCASSLISGRVGEQYFGPGTRLTVT.

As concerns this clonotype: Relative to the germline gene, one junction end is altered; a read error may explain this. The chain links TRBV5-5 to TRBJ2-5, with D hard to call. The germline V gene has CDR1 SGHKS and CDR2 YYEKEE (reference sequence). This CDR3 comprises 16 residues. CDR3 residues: CASSALLGGPQETRYF. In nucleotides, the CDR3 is TGTGCCAGCAGCGCGCTGTTAGGCGGACCCCAAGAGACCCGGTACTTC.

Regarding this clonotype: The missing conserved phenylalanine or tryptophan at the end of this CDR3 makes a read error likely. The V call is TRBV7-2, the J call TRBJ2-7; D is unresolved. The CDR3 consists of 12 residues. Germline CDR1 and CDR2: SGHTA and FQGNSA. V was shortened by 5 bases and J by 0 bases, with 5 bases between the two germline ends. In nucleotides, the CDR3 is TGTGCCAGCAGCCTAAGCTCCTACGAGCAGTACCTC. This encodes CASSLSSYEQYL.

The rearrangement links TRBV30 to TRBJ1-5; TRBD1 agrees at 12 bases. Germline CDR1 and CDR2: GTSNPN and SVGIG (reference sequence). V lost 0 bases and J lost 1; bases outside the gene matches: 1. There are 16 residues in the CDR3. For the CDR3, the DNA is TGTGCCTGGAGTGTGGGACAGGGGGCGAGCAATCAGCCCCAGCATTTT. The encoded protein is CAWSVGQGASNQPQHF.

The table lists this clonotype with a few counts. For the CDR3, the DNA is TGCAGTGCTGGACGGGTGGCGGGGGAGAGAGAGACCCAGTACTTC. Translating gives CSAGRVAGERETQYF. The V call is TRBV20-1, the J call TRBJ2-5; 7 nucleotides match TRBD2. The CDR3 loop spans 15 amino acids. CDR1 is DFQATT, CDR2 SNEGSKA, per germline (reference sequence). After removal of 5 bases from V and 4 bases from J, the junction contained 13 bases not matched to a gene.

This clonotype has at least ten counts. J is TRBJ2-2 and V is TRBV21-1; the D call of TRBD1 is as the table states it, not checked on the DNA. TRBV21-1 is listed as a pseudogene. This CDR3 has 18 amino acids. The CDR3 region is CASSKVSDRTANTGELFF. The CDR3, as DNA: TGTGCCAGCAGCAAAGTTTCGGACAGGACTGCGAACACCGGGGAGCTGTTTTTT.

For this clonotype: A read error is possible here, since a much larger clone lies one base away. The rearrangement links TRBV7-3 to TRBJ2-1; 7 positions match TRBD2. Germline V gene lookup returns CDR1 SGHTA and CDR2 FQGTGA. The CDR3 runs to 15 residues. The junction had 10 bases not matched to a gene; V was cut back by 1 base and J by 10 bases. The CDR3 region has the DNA TGTGCCAGCAGCTTAATCGCTAGCGGAGCTAAAGAGCAGTTCTTC. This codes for CASSLIASGAKEQFF.

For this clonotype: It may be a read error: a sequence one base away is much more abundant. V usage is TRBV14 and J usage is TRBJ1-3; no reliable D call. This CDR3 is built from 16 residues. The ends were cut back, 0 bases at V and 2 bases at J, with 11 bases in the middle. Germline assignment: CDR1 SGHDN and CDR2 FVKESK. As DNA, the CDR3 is TGTGCCAGCAGCCAAGATTACGGATACCCTGGAAACACCATATATTTT. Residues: CASSQDYGYPGNTIYF.